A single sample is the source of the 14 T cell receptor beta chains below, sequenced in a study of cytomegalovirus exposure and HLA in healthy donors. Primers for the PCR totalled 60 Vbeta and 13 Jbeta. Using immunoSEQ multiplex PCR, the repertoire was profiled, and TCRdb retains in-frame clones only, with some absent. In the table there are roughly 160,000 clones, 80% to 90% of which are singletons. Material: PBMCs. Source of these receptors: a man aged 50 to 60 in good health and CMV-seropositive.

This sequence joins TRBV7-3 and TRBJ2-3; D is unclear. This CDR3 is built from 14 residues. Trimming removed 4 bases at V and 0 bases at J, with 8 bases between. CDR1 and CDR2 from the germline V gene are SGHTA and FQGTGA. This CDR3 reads CASSYHSSTDTQYF. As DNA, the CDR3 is TGTGCCAGCAGCTACCACTCCAGCACAGATACGCAGTATTTT.

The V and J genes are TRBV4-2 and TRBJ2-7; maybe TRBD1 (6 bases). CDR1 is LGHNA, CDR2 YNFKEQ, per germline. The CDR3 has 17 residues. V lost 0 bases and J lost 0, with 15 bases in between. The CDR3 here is CASSQDRQARSSYEQYF. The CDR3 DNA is TGTGCCAGCAGCCAAGATAGACAGGCTAGGAGCTCCTACGAGCAGTACTTC.

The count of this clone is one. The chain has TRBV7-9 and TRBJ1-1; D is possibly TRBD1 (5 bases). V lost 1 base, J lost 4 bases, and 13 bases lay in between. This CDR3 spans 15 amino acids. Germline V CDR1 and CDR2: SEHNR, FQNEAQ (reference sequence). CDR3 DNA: TGTGCCAGCAGCTTAGTAGGGGCTTGGGCCACTGAAGCTTTCTTT. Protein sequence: CASSLVGAWATEAFF.

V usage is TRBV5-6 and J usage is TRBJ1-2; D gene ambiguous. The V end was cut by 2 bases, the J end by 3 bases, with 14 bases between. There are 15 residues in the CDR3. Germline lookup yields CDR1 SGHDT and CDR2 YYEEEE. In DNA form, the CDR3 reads TGTGCCAGCAGCTTCAGGCAGCCAAATTACTATGGCTACACCTTC. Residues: CASSFRQPNYYGYTF.

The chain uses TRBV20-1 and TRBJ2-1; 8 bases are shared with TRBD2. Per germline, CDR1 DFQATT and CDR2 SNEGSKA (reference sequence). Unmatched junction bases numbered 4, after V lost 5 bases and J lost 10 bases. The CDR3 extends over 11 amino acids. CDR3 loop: CSAGTRQEQFF. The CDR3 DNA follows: TGCAGTGCTGGGACTAGGCAAGAGCAGTTCTTC.

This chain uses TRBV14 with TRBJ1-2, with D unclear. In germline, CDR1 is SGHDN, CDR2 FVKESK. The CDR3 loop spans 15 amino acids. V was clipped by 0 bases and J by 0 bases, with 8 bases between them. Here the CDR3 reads CASSQEFRANYGYTF. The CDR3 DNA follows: TGTGCCAGCAGCCAAGAATTCCGCGCTAACTATGGCTACACCTTC.

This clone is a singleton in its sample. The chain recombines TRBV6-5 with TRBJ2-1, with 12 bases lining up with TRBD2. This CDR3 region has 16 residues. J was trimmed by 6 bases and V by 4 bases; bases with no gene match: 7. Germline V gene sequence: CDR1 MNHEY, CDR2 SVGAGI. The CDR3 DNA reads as TGTGCCAGCAGTTCCCTGACTAGCGGGAGAATCAATGAGCAGTTCTTC. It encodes CASSSLTSGRINEQFF.

The CDR3 loop is CASSPRLAGAIHEQYF. Written as DNA, the CDR3 is TGTGCCAGCAGCCCAAGACTAGCGGGAGCCATCCACGAGCAGTACTTC. V gene TRBV4-2 combines with J gene TRBJ2-7, with 12 bases that match TRBD2. This CDR3 contains 16 residues. Germline V gene data show CDR1 as LGHNA and CDR2 as YNFKEQ. The V gene end was trimmed by 4 bases and the J gene end by 5 bases; junction bases not matched to a gene: 9.

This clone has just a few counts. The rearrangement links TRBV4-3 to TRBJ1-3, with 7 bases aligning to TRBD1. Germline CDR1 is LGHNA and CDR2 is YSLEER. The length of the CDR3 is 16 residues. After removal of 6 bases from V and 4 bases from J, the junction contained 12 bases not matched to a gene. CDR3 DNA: TGCGCCAGCAGGCTCGGACAGGTTTGGTCCGGAAACACCATATATTTT. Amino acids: CASRLGQVWSGNTIYF.

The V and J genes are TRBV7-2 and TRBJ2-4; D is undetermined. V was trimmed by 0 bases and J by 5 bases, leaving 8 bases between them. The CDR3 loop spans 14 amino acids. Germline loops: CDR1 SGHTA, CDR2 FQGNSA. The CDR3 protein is CASSLAPQENIQYF. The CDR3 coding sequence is TGTGCCAGCAGCTTAGCACCGCAGGAAAACATTCAGTACTTC.

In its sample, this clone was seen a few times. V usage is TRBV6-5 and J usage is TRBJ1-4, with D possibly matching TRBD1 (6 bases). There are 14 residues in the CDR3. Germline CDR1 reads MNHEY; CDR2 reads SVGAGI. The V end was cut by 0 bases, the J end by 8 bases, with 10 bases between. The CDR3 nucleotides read TGTGCCAGCAGTTACTCGGACAGTAGGGAAAAACTGTTTTTT. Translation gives CASSYSDSREKLFF.

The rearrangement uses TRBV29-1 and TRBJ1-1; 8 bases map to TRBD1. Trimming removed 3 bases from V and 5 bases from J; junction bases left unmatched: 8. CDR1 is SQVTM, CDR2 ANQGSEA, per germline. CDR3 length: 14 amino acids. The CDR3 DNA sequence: TGCAGCGTTGAGGAGACAGGGGCGCGGACTGAAGCTTTCTTT. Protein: CSVEETGARTEAFF.

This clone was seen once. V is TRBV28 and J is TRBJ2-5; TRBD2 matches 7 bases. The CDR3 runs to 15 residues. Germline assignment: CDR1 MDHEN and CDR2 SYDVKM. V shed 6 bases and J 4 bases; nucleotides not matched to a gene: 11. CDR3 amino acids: CASRGSWREGETQYF. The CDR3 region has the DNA TGTGCCAGCAGGGGAAGTTGGAGGGAGGGAGAGACCCAGTACTTC.

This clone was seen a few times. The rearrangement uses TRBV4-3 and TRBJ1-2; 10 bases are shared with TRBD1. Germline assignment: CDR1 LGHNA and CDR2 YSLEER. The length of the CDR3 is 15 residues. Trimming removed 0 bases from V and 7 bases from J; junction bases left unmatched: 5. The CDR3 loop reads CASSQDPRDRGGYTF. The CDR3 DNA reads TGCGCCAGCAGCCAAGACCCACGGGACAGGGGTGGCTACACCTTC.